This TCR beta chain derives from a study of shared clonotypes between healthy human individuals. Study-level information: Donors were a couple of women and a few men aged 18 to 49. Whole-study results and caveats: It was anticipated that sequencing depth would influence how many clonotypes donors shared. The sampled material consisted only of blood, and tissue repertoires are likely to differ.

The germline V and J ends were trimmed by 3 bases and 5 bases, with 19 bases remaining between them. Germline-derived CDR1 and CDR2 are SGHTA and FQGNSA. The CDR3 is 16 amino acids. Nashville, Tennessee was home to all donors, each a Caucasian adult. Measured with immunoSEQ multiplex PCR; TCRdb has only the in-frame clones, and not every one. The repertoire consists of about 520,000 clones, with 90% to 96% occurring once and the leading ten covering around 0.067%. To note about this clone: Its specificity is unknown.

The TCR originated in a woman in her 30s in good health. The chain joins TRBV7-2 to TRBJ2-5, with D possibly being TRBD1 or TRBD2 (5 bases each). The specimen sequenced was naive CD4+ T cells sorted from blood. Subset: CD45RA+ positively selected. The CDR3 coding sequence is TGTGCCAGCAGCTTGACCCGGGACCCCCGCGGGGAGACCCAGTACTTC. This encodes CASSLTRDPRGETQYF. The full variable domain, its missing parts supplied by reference TRBV7-2 and TRBJ2-5, is GAGVSQSPSNKVTEKGKDVELRCDPISGHTALYWYRQSLGQGLEFLIYFQGNSAPDKSGLPSDRFSAERTGGSVSTLTIQRTQQEDSAVYLCASSLTRDPRGETQYFGPGTRLLVL.